This is a list of T cell receptor beta chains from one sample in a study of shared clonotypes between healthy human individuals. Clones were read by immunoSEQ multiplex PCR, and TCRdb kept only the in-frame ones, dropping some. Counted here are millions of clones, around 93% occurring once; the ten biggest clones make up about 1.8%. The specimen was naive CD8+ T cells from PBMCs. The origin of the receptors is a man aged 18 to 30 in good health. Some clones in this sample may be carry-over from other donors' samples. Each CDR3 is given with its conserved first and last residue. Fields, in order: CDR3 protein, CDR3 DNA, clone size, V gene, J gene, D gene. A D gene is named only where the DNA matches it firmly. Size is stated for part of the rows, as once, few or many counts, or as a class when the clone is expanded.

cdr3_aa: CASSHERTGVVYGYTF
cdr3_nt: TGCGCCAGCAGCCACGAGAGGACAGGGGTGGTCTATGGCTACACCTTC
clone_size: .
v_call: TRBV4-1
j_call: TRBJ1-2
d_call: TRBD1

cdr3_aa: CASSPGGARVTEAFF
cdr3_nt: TGCGCCAGCAGCCCGGGCGGGGCGCGGGTCACTGAAGCTTTCTTT
clone_size: once
v_call: TRBV4-3
j_call: TRBJ1-1
d_call: .

cdr3_aa: CASSNRGLSYEQYF
cdr3_nt: TGTGCCAGTAGCAACAGGGGACTCTCCTACGAGCAGTACTTC
clone_size: .
v_call: TRBV19
j_call: TRBJ2-7
d_call: .

cdr3_aa: CASSYSERRYEQYF
cdr3_nt: TGTGCCAGCAGTTACTCCGAGAGGAGATACGAGCAGTACTTC
clone_size: .
v_call: TRBV6-6
j_call: TRBJ2-7
d_call: .

cdr3_aa: CASSLTGGNTEAFF
cdr3_nt: TGTGCCAGCAGCTTGACAGGGGGGAACACTGAAGCTTTCTTT
clone_size: .
v_call: TRBV7-2
j_call: TRBJ1-1
d_call: TRBD1

cdr3_aa: CASRPQGGGTEAFF
cdr3_nt: TGTGCCAGCAGACCCCAGGGGGGAGGCACTGAAGCTTTCTTT
clone_size: once
v_call: TRBV9
j_call: TRBJ1-1
d_call: TRBD1

cdr3_aa: CAISSGQGALLDYNEQFF
cdr3_nt: TGTGCCATCAGTTCGGGACAGGGGGCTTTATTAGACTACAATGAGCAGTTCTTC
clone_size: .
v_call: TRBV10-3
j_call: TRBJ2-1
d_call: TRBD1

cdr3_aa: CASSLSGVDTEAFF
cdr3_nt: TGTGCCAGCAGCTTATCAGGGGTCGACACTGAAGCTTTCTTT
clone_size: .
v_call: TRBV7-9
j_call: TRBJ1-1
d_call: .

cdr3_aa: CASSPPLVTGGTDTQYF
cdr3_nt: TGTGCCAGCAGCCCCCCTCTTGTCACTGGGGGAACAGATACGCAGTATTTT
clone_size: .
v_call: TRBV5-6
j_call: TRBJ2-3
d_call: .

cdr3_aa: CASSTRQGRSGNTIYF
cdr3_nt: TGTGCCAGCAGCACCCGACAGGGGCGCTCTGGAAACACCATATATTTT
clone_size: .
v_call: TRBV7-8
j_call: TRBJ1-3
d_call: TRBD1

cdr3_aa: CASSPQGHGTSTDTQYF
cdr3_nt: TGTGCCAGCTCACCACAGGGACACGGGACTAGCACAGATACGCAGTATTTT
clone_size: .
v_call: TRBV18
j_call: TRBJ2-3
d_call: .

cdr3_aa: CASSQPEPDTQYF
cdr3_nt: TGCGCCAGCAGCCAGCCCGAACCAGATACGCAGTATTTT
clone_size: .
v_call: TRBV4-1
j_call: TRBJ2-3
d_call: .

cdr3_aa: CASSFSSNEQYF
cdr3_nt: TGTGCCAGCAGCTTTAGTAGCAACGAGCAGTACTTC
clone_size: .
v_call: TRBV11-2
j_call: TRBJ2-7
d_call: .

cdr3_aa: CASSQIMRPGGELFF
cdr3_nt: TGTGCCAGCAGCCAAATCATGAGACCGGGGGGGGAGCTGTTTTTT
clone_size: .
v_call: TRBV14
j_call: TRBJ2-2
d_call: .

cdr3_aa: CASSQVGQLSGANVLTF
cdr3_nt: TGCGCCAGCAGCCAAGTTGGACAACTCTCTGGGGCCAACGTCCTGACTTTC
clone_size: .
v_call: TRBV4-1
j_call: TRBJ2-6
d_call: .

cdr3_aa: CASSIVLAGGLGEQFF
cdr3_nt: TGTGCCAGTAGTATTGTTCTAGCGGGAGGGTTGGGTGAGCAGTTCTTC
clone_size: .
v_call: TRBV19
j_call: TRBJ2-1
d_call: TRBD2

cdr3_aa: CASSLRRDPLETQYF
cdr3_nt: TGTGCCAGCAGCTTAAGGCGGGATCCCCTAGAGACCCAGTACTTC
clone_size: once
v_call: TRBV11-2
j_call: TRBJ2-5
d_call: .

cdr3_aa: CASSSSAGGTEAFF
cdr3_nt: TGTGCCAGCAGCTCATCTGCCGGGGGCACTGAAGCTTTCTTT
clone_size: .
v_call: TRBV7-9
j_call: TRBJ1-1
d_call: .

cdr3_aa: CASSVGRQGTEAFF
cdr3_nt: TGTGCCAGCAGCGTAGGGAGACAGGGAACTGAAGCTTTCTTT
clone_size: .
v_call: TRBV9
j_call: TRBJ1-1
d_call: TRBD1

cdr3_aa: CASSPGDSAYEQYF
cdr3_nt: TGTGCCAGCAGCCCCGGTGACAGCGCCTACGAGCAGTACTTC
clone_size: .
v_call: TRBV7-8
j_call: TRBJ2-7
d_call: .

cdr3_aa: CASSLPGGLAETNEQFF
cdr3_nt: TGTGCCAGCAGCTTACCGGGGGGGCTAGCGGAGACCAATGAGCAGTTCTTC
clone_size: .
v_call: TRBV7-8
j_call: TRBJ2-1
d_call: TRBD2

cdr3_aa: CASSRGENEVF
cdr3_nt: TGTGCCAGCAGCCGTGGGGAGAATGAAGTCTTC
clone_size: .
v_call: TRBV9
j_call: TRBJ2-1
d_call: .